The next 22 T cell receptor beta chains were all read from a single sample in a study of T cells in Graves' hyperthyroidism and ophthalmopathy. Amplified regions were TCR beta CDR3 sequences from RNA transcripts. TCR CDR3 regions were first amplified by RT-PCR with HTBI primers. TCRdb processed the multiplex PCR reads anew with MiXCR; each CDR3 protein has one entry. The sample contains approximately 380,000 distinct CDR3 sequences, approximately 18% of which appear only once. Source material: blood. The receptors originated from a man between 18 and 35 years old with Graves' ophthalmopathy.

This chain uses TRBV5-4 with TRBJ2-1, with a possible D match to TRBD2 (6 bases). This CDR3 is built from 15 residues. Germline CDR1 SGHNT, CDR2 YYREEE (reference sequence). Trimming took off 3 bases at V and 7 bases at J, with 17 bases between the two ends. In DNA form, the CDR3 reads TGTGCCAGCAGCTCACCGGGGTACGGGGGAAATGAGCAGTTCTTC. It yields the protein CASSSPGYGGNEQFF.

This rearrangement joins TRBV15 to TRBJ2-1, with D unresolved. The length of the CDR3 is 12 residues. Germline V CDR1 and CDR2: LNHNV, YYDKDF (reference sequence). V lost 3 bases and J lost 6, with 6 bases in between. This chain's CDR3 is CATSSSPNEQFF. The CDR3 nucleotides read TGTGCCACCAGCAGTTCCCCCAATGAGCAGTTCTTC.

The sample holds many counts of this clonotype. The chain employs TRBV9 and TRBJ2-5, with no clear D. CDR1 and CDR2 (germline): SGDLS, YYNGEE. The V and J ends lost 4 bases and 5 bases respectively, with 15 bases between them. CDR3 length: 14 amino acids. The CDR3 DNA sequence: TGTGCCAGCAGCCCCTATTCCGAAATGGAGACCCAGTACTTC. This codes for CASSPYSEMETQYF.

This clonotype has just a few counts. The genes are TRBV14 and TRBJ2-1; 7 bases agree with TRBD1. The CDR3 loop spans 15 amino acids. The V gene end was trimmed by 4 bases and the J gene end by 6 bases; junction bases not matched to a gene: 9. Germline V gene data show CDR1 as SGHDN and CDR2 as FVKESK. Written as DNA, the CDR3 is TGTGCCAGCAGCCCAACAGGGGATCGAGGCAATGAGCAGTTCTTC. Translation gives CASSPTGDRGNEQFF. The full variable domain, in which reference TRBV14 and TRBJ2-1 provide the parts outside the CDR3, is EAGVTQFPSHSVIEKGQTVTLRCDPISGHDNLYWYRRVMGKEIKFLLHFVKESKQDESGMPNNRFLAERTGGTYSTLKVQPAELEDSGVYFCASSPTGDRGNEQFFGPGTRLTVL.

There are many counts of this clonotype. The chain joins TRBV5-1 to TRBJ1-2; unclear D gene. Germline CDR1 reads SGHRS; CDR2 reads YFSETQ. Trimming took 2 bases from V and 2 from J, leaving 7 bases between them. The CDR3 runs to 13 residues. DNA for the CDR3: TGCGCCAGCAGCTTTGGAGTGAACTATGGCTACACCTTC. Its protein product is CASSFGVNYGYTF.

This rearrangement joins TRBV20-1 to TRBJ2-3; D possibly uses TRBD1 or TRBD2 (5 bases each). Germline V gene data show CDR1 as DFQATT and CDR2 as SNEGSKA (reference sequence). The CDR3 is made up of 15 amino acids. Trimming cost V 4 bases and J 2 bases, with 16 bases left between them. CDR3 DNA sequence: TGCAGTGCTACCCGGCAGGGCCGGGACACAGATACGCAGTATTTT. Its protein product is CSATRQGRDTDTQYF.

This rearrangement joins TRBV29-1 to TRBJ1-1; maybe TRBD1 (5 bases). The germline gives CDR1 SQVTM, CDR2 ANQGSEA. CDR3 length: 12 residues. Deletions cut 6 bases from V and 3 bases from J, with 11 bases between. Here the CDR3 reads CSVGWGDTEAFF. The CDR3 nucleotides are TGCAGCGTGGGGTGGGGGGACACTGAAGCTTTCTTT.

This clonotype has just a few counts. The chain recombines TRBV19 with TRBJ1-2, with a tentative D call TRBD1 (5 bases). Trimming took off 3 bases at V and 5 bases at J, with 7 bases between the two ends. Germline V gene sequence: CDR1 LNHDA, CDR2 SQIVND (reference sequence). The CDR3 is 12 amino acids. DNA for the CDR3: TGTGCCAGTAGTATCGACAGATATGGCTACACCTTC. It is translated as CASSIDRYGYTF.

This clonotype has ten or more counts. The CDR3 bases are TGCAGCGTTGCCAGGGGGCCTGAAGCTTTCTTT. Its translation: CSVARGPEAFF. The chain carries TRBV29-1 and TRBJ1-1, with 8 positions matching TRBD1. The V segment lost 4 bases and the J segment 6 bases; nucleotides outside the gene matches: 1. The CDR3 has 11 amino acids. Germline V gene lookup returns CDR1 SQVTM and CDR2 ANQGSEA.

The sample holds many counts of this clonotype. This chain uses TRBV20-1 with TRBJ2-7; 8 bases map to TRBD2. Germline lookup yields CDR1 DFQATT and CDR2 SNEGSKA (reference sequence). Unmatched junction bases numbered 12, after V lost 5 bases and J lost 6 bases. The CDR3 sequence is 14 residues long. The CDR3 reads CSAPVRAGVPEQYF. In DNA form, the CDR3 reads TGCAGTGCTCCCGTCAGAGCGGGGGTACCCGAGCAGTACTTC.

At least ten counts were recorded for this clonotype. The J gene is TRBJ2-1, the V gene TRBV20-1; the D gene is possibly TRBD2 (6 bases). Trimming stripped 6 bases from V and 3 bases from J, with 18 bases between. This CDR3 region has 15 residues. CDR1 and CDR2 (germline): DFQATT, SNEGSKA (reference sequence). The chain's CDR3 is CSAAKWGDNYNEQFF. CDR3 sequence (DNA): TGCAGTGCCGCCAAGTGGGGGGATAACTACAATGAGCAGTTCTTC.

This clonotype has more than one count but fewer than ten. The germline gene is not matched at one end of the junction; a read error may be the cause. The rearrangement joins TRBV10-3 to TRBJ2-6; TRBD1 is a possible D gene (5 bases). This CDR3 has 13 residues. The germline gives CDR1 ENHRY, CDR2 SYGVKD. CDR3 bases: TGCGCATCCCTCAGGGCTGGGGCCAACGTCCTGACTTTC. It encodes CASLRAGANVLTF.

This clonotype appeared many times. CDR3: CASSQGPGNQPQHF. The CDR3 DNA sequence: TGTGCCAGCAGTCAGGGGCCGGGCAATCAGCCCCAGCATTTT. The chain is built from TRBV12-3 or TRBV12-4 and TRBJ1-5; D possibly corresponds to TRBD1 (6 bases). V shed 5 bases and J shed 2 bases, with 10 bases lying between them. The CDR3 is 14 amino acids.

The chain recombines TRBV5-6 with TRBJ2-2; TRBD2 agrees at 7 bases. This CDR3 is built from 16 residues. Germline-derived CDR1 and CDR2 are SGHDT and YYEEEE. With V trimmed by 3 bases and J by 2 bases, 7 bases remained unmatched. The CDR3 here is CASSWGLPENTGELFF. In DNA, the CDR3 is TGTGCCAGCAGCTGGGGACTACCGGAAAACACCGGGGAGCTGTTTTTT.

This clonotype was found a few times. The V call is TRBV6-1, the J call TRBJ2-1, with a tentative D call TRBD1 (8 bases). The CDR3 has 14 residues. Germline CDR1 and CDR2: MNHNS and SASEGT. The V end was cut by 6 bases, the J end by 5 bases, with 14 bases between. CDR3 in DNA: TGTGCCAGCAGACACAGGGGGGGGAACAATGAGCAGTTCTTC. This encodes CASRHRGGNNEQFF.

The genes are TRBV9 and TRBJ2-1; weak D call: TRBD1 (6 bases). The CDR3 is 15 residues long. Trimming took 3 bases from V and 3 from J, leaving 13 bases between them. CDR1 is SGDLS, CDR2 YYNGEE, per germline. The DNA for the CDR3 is TGTGCCAGCAGCGCGAGGGACAACAGCTACAATGAGCAGTTCTTC. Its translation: CASSARDNSYNEQFF.

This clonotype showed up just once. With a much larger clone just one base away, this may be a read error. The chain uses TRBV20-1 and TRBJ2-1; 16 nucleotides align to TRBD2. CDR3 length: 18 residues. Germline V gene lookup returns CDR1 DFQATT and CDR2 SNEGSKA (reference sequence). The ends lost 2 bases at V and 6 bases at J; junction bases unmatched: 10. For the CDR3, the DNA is TGCAGTGCTAGAAAGGGACTAGCGGGGGGGGATGGCTGCAATGAGCAGTTCTTC. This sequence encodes CSARKGLAGGDGCNEQFF.

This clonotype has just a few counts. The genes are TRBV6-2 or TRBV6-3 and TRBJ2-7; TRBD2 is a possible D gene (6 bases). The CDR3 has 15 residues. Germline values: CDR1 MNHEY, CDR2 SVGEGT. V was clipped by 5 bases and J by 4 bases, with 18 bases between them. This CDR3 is CASSGTGTGQYEQYF. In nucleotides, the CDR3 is TGTGCCAGCAGTGGGACTGGGACTGGGCAGTACGAGCAGTACTTC.

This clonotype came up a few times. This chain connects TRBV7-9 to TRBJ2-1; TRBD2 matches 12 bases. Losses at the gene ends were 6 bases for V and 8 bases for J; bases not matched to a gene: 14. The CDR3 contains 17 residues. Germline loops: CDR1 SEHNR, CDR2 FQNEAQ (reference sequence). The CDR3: CASSRDSSGGATDEQFF. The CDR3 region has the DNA TGTGCCAGCAGTCGGGACTCTAGCGGGGGGGCTACGGATGAGCAGTTCTTC.

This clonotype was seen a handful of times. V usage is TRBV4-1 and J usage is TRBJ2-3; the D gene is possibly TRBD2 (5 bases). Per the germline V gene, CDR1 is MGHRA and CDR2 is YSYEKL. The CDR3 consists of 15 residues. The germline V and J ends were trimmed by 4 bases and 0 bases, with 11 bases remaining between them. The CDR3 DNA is TGCGCCAGCAGCCGAAAGAGGGAGAGCACAGATACGCAGTATTTT. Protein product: CASSRKRESTDTQYF.

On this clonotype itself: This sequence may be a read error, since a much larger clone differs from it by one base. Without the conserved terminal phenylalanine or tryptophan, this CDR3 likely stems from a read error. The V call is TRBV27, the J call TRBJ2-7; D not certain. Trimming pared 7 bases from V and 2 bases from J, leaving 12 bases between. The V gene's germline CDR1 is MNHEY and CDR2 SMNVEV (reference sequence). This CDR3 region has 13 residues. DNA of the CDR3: TGTGCCAGCACCGGCAGTCCAGCCTACGAGCAGTACTCC. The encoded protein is CASTGSPAYEQYS.

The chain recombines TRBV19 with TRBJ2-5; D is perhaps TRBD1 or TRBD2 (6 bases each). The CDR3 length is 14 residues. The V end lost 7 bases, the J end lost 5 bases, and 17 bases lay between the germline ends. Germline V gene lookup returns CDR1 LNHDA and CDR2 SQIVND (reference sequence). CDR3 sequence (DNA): TGTGCCAGTACTAATGGGGGGCATGGGGAGACCCAGTACTTC. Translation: CASTNGGHGETQYF.